The subject of this entry is one T cell receptor beta chain. The data originate from a study of CD8 T cells in Susac syndrome. It was healthy donors who served as the controls, matched for age and sex. Through negative isolation, CD4+ and CD8+ T cells were obtained, while TEMRA cells were enriched using FACS. An amount of RNA that ranged from roughly 0.5 to 1 ug was reverse transcribed with random hexamers. TCRdb recomputed calls from the immunoSEQ multiplex PCR reads with MiXCR, one row per CDR3 protein. The profile covers some 150,000 distinct CDR3 sequences, with approximately 94% appearing a single time and approximately 0.08% taken by the ten largest. In germline, CDR1 is SEHNR, CDR2 FQNEAQ (reference sequence). The V and J ends lost 4 bases and 5 bases respectively, with 14 bases between them. The CDR3 length is 14 residues.

The chain recombines TRBV7-9 with TRBJ1-1; D uncertain. The specimen sequenced was CD4+ T cells from PBMCs. This TCR was recovered from a human donor in good health. CDR3 in amino acids: CASSSRTDKTEAFF. The CDR3 region has the DNA TGTGCCAGCAGCTCAAGGACGGATAAGACTGAAGCTTTCTTT.